The clone carrying this T cell receptor (beta chain) was recorded a few times. The data were obtained in a study of blood T cell repertoires in COVID-19. Per germline, CDR1 LNHDA and CDR2 SQIVND (reference sequence). With 10 bases clipped from V and 0 bases from J, the junction kept 7 bases outside the gene matches. The CDR3 is 14 residues long. The table came from immunoSEQ multiplex PCR; TCRdb's copy has only in-frame clones and leaves some out. The sample yields 95,000 to 150,000 clones, roughly 86% seen once. Sequenced input: peripheral blood. The chain carries TRBV19 and TRBJ2-3, with 7 bases fitting TRBD2. The receptor was isolated from a human donor in a cohort sampled during active COVID-19. The CDR3 DNA reads TGTGCCATAACCCTAGCGGCAAGCACAGATACGCAGTATTTT. This sequence encodes CAITLAASTDTQYF. Based on the CDR3 plus reference TRBV19 and TRBJ2-3, the full variable domain is DGGITQSPKYLFRKEGQNVTLSCEQNLNHDAMYWYRQDPGQGLRLIYYSQIVNDFQKGDIAEGYSVSREKKESFPLTVTSAQKNPTAFYLCAITLAASTDTQYFGPGTRLTVL.